These T cell receptor beta chains were read from a single sample in a study of T cells after somatic rescue of genetic block. Produced via immunoSEQ multiplex PCR; TCRdb's table is partial and in-frame only. The data hold approximately 700 clones, with 42% observed a single time. The sample was peripheral blood mononuclear cells (PBMCs). The source of these receptors is a girl less than two years old. Each CDR3 is given with its conserved first and last residue. D genes are given only for firm matches. Part of the rows lack a size; the others show once, few, many or a class for expanded clones.

V: TRBV10-1
J: TRBJ2-7
D: TRBD1
size: medium-sized
DNA: TGCGCCAGCAGTGGGACCGGGACAGAGAGGGCCTACGAGCAGTACTTC
CDR3: CASSGTGTERAYEQYF

V: TRBV7-3
J: TRBJ2-7
D: -
size: -
DNA: TGCGCCAGCAGCCAAGATCGCTACGAGCAGTACTTC
CDR3: CASSQDRYEQYF

V: TRBV11-3
J: TRBJ2-7
D: -
size: medium-sized
DNA: TGTGCCAGCAGCTTAGGGAATAGGGGCGGCTACGAGCAGTACTTC
CDR3: CASSLGNRGGYEQYF

V: TRBV11-2
J: TRBJ2-7
D: -
size: medium-sized
DNA: TGTGCCAGCAGCTTAGACAGCTCCTACGAGCAGTACTTC
CDR3: CASSLDSSYEQYF

V: TRBV11-3
J: TRBJ2-7
D: -
size: -
DNA: TGTGCCAGCAGCTGGACGGCCTACGAGCAGTACTTC
CDR3: CASSWTAYEQYF

V: TRBV7-2
J: TRBJ2-7
D: -
size: -
DNA: TGTGCCACCGCAGATTACGAGCAGTACTTC
CDR3: CATADYEQYF

V: TRBV7-6
J: TRBJ2-7
D: -
size: -
DNA: TGTGCCAGCAGCTCGACAACTTCCTACGAGCAGTACTTC
CDR3: CASSSTTSYEQYF

V: TRBV6-9
J: TRBJ2-2
D: -
size: medium-sized
DNA: TGTGCCAGCAGTTACGGCACCTACACCGGGGAGCTGTTTTTT
CDR3: CASSYGTYTGELFF

V: TRBV7-4
J: TRBJ2-7
D: -
size: few
DNA: TGTGCCAGCAGCTTACGGCGTGGGGTCTACGAGCAGTACTTC
CDR3: CASSLRRGVYEQYF

V: TRBV6-9
J: TRBJ1-2
D: TRBD1
size: -
DNA: TGTGCCAGCAGTTGGACAGGGAACTATGGCTACACCTTC
CDR3: CASSWTGNYGYTF

V: TRBV5-2
J: TRBJ2-7
D: -
size: -
DNA: TGTGCCAGCAGTTTCGGACCTACTAGGGAGCAGTACTTC
CDR3: CASSFGPTREQYF